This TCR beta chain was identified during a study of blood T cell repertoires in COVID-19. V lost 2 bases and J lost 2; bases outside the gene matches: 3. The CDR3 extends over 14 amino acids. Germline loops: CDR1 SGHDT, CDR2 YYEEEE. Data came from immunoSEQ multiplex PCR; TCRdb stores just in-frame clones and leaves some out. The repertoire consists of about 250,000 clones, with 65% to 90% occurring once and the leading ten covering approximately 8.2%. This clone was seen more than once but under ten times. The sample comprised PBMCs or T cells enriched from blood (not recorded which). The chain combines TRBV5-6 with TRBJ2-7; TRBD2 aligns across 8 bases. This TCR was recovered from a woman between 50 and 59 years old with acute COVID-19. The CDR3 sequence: CASSFPGLAYEQYF. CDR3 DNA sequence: TGTGCCAGCAGCTTTCCGGGACTAGCCTACGAGCAGTACTTC.